Below are 17 T cell receptor beta chains sequenced from a single sample in a study of graft-versus-host responses after intestinal transplantation. No antigen has been assigned to these receptors. Profiling relied on immunoSEQ multiplex PCR, and the TCRdb table lists in-frame clones only, not all of them. The sample holds around 100,000 clones, 85% to 95% seen once. Specimen: unstimulated CD8+ T cells sorted from spleen or lymph node cells, collected before transplant. The source of these receptors is a human donor who was the organ donor for an intestinal transplant.

The chain is built from TRBV7-9 and TRBJ2-5, with D hard to call. The J call may be in error: the DNA end matches TRBJ2-7 better. The length of the CDR3 is 12 residues. Germline assignment: CDR1 SEHNR and CDR2 FQNEAQ (reference sequence). CDR3 region: CASSLKGYEQYF. CDR3 DNA: TGTGCCAGCAGCTTGAAAGGTTACGAGCAGTACTTC.

The genes are TRBV13 and TRBJ2-7; TRBD2 is a possible D gene (6 bases). Deletions cut 4 bases from V and 4 bases from J, with 14 bases between. The CDR3 runs to 14 residues. Germline CDR1 PRHDT, CDR2 FYEKMQ (reference sequence). The CDR3 is CASSSSGTAYEQYF. CDR3 DNA: TGTGCCAGCAGCTCCTCCGGGACTGCTTACGAGCAGTACTTC.

The V call is TRBV28, the J call TRBJ2-7; D is perhaps TRBD2 (7 bases). CDR1 and CDR2 (germline): MDHEN, SYDVKM. Trimming stripped 11 bases from V and 2 bases from J, with 19 bases between. The CDR3 consists of 14 residues. CDR3 nucleotides: TGTGCCCGCCGGCCGCAGGGGACTACCTACGAGCAGTACTTC. This codes for CARRPQGTTYEQYF.

Comment on this clone: Other DNA sequences in the same sample also yield this CDR3. The V and J genes are TRBV19 and TRBJ1-5, with a weak D call TRBD1 (6 bases). The CDR3 sequence is 15 residues long. V shed 3 bases and J shed 1 base, with 10 bases lying between them. The germline V gene encodes CDR1 LNHDA and CDR2 SQIVND (reference sequence). The CDR3 DNA is TGTGCCAGTAGTATTGTAGGGGGGAGCAATCAGCCCCAGCATTTT. It codes for CASSIVGGSNQPQHF.

V is TRBV6-5 and J is TRBJ1-2, with TRBD1 matching 8 bases. This CDR3 region has 13 residues. Germline V gives CDR1 MNHEY, CDR2 SVGAGI. Unmatched junction bases numbered 5, after V lost 3 bases and J lost 8 bases. CDR3 loop: CASSYGQGEGYTF. In DNA form, the CDR3 reads TGTGCCAGCAGTTATGGACAGGGTGAGGGCTACACCTTC.

The chain combines TRBV4-2 with TRBJ2-7; D possibly corresponds to TRBD2 (5 bases). The germline V gene encodes CDR1 LGHNA and CDR2 YNFKEQ. Between the trimmed V and J ends, which lost 0 bases and 5 bases, there was a span of 11 bases. The CDR3 runs to 14 residues. DNA for the CDR3: TGTGCCAGCAGCCAAGATTCAGGTAGCGACGAGCAGTACTTC. It codes for CASSQDSGSDEQYF.

The V gene is TRBV9, the J gene TRBJ2-7; D uncertain. The V end lost 0 bases, the J end lost 7 bases, and 11 bases lay between the germline ends. Germline values: CDR1 SGDLS, CDR2 YYNGEE. This CDR3 region has 13 residues. CDR3 loop: CASSVDQGLEQYF. In nucleotides, the CDR3 is TGTGCCAGCAGCGTAGATCAAGGGCTGGAGCAGTACTTC.

This clone was counted between two and nine times. CDR3 amino acids: CASSYTANAEQFF. The CDR3 region has the DNA TGTGCCAGCAGTTACACCGCAAATGCGGAGCAGTTCTTC. The rearrangement joins TRBV6-5 to TRBJ2-1, with D unclear. V was shortened by 2 bases and J by 10 bases, with 12 bases between the two germline ends. The CDR3 runs 13 residues. Germline V gives CDR1 MNHEY, CDR2 SVGAGI.

This clone was recorded once. The V and J genes are TRBV7-9 and TRBJ1-4, with a possible D match to TRBD1 (5 bases). The CDR3 has 14 residues. The V gene lost 0 bases and the J gene lost 3 bases, with 5 bases spanning the gap. Germline lookup yields CDR1 SEHNR and CDR2 FQNEAQ (reference sequence). The CDR3 here is CASSLAGANEKLFF. The CDR3 DNA follows: TGTGCCAGCAGCTTAGCGGGGGCTAATGAAAAACTGTTTTTT.

V usage is TRBV27 and J usage is TRBJ2-6; TRBD1 aligns across 8 bases. Germline V gives CDR1 MNHEY, CDR2 SMNVEV (reference sequence). The CDR3 contains 19 residues. The V segment lost 3 bases and the J segment 0 bases; nucleotides outside the gene matches: 10. The CDR3 loop reads CASSFQTGTGFSGANVLTF. The CDR3 DNA reads as TGTGCCAGCAGTTTCCAAACCGGGACAGGATTCTCTGGGGCCAACGTCCTGACTTTC.

This chain joins TRBV14 and TRBJ2-1, with TRBD2 identical over 10 bases. Germline V gene data show CDR1 as SGHDN and CDR2 as FVKESK. Trimming took 1 base from V and 5 from J; bases not matched to a gene: 11. The CDR3 loop spans 18 amino acids. In nucleotides, the CDR3 is TGTGCCAGCAGCCAAGGCACCACACTAGCGGGATTCGACAATGAGCAGTTCTTC. This gives the protein CASSQGTTLAGFDNEQFF.

There are a few counts of this clone. The gene calls are TRBV5-4 and TRBJ2-7; D not certain. From germline, CDR1 is SGHNT and CDR2 YYREEE (reference sequence). V was pared by 3 bases and J by 4 bases, with 14 bases between. This CDR3 has 14 residues. The CDR3 protein is CASSSIERWYEQYF. The CDR3 DNA reads as TGTGCCAGCAGCTCAATTGAGCGATGGTACGAGCAGTACTTC.

This chain uses TRBV9 with TRBJ2-5, with a possible D match to TRBD1 (6 bases). V was pared by 4 bases and J by 1 base, with 11 bases between. Germline CDR1 reads SGDLS; CDR2 reads YYNGEE. There are 14 residues in the CDR3. The CDR3 region is CASSTDRFQETQYF. CDR3 coding DNA: TGTGCCAGCAGCACCGACAGGTTCCAAGAGACCCAGTACTTC. Variable domain in full (rest from reference TRBV9 and TRBJ2-5): DSGVTQTPKHLITATGQRVTLRCSPRSGDLSVYWYQQSLDQGLQFLIQYYNGEERAKGNILERFSAQQFPDLHSELNLSSLELGDSALYFCASSTDRFQETQYFGPGTRLLVL.

The chain uses TRBV28 and TRBJ2-3; tentative D call: TRBD2 (6 bases). Germline values: CDR1 MDHEN, CDR2 SYDVKM. The CDR3 totals 14 residues. Trimming stripped 7 bases from V and 5 bases from J, with 16 bases between. The CDR3 region has the DNA TGTGCCAGCACCCCGGGACTGAGAGGAGATACGCAGTATTTT. This translates into CASTPGLRGDTQYF. The whole variable domain, remainder taken from reference TRBV28 and TRBJ2-3, is DVKVTQSSRYLVKRTGEKVFLECVQDMDHENMFWYRQDPGLGLRLIYFSYDVKMKEKGDIPEGYSVSREKKERFSLILESASTNQTSMYLCASTPGLRGDTQYFGPGTRLTVL.

The chain joins TRBV5-1 to TRBJ1-5; D call uncertain. The germline CDR1 and CDR2 sequences are SGHRS and YFSETQ. CDR3 length: 13 amino acids. Trimming shortened V by 0 bases and J by 9 bases, and 10 bases separated the two germline ends. Written as DNA, the CDR3 is TGCGCCAGCAGCTTGGGCGGAGATCGGCCCCAGCATTTT. Translated: CASSLGGDRPQHF. The complete variable domain, with remaining parts taken from reference TRBV5-1 and TRBJ1-5, reads KAGVTQTPRYLIKTRGQQVTLSCSPISGHRSVSWYQQTPGQGLQFLFEYFSETQRNKGNFPGRFSGRQFSNSRSEMNVSTLELGDSALYLCASSLGGDRPQHFGDGTRLSIL.

The CDR3 region is CASSRVHLGDEQFF. CDR3 in DNA: TGCGCCAGCAGCCGGGTCCATCTAGGCGATGAGCAGTTCTTC. The genes are TRBV4-1 and TRBJ2-1; no firm D call. This CDR3 spans 14 amino acids. The ends were cut back, 4 bases at V and 8 bases at J, with 15 bases in the middle. Germline V gene lookup returns CDR1 MGHRA and CDR2 YSYEKL.

V and J are TRBV7-7 and TRBJ2-5; D call uncertain. The CDR3 is 14 amino acids. V was cut by 2 bases and J by 3 bases, with 10 bases left in between. The germline V gene has CDR1 SSHAT and CDR2 FNYEAQ (reference sequence). In nucleotides, the CDR3 is TGTGCCAGCAGCTTAAATAGGGTGGAAGAGACCCAGTACTTC. Encoded protein: CASSLNRVEETQYF. Full variable domain (missing parts from reference TRBV7-7 and TRBJ2-5): GAGVSQSPRYKVTKRGQDVTLRCDPISSHATLYWYQQALGQGPEFLTYFNYEAQPDKSGLPSDRFSAERPEGSISTLTIQRTEQRDSAMYRCASSLNRVEETQYFGPGTRLLVL.